The sequence of this TCR beta chain was determined in a study of T-cell reconstitution after alpha-beta-depleted transplantation in children. Study findings and constraints: There were reportedly several hundred expanded graft clones from which alpha-beta T cells came about two months after transplant.

As it was prepared, the TCRbeta library received unique molecular identifiers. In TCRdb, the PCR reads were re-called with MiXCR into one record per CDR3 protein. Of about a million distinct CDR3 sequences in the sample, about 29% were seen once. Trimming left V 3 bases short and J 4 bases short, with 9 bases between. Per the germline V gene, CDR1 is SNHLY and CDR2 is FYNNEI. The CDR3 length is 13 residues. Points on this clonotype: Its antigen is as yet unknown.

The origin of this receptor is a boy in the first two years of life who had a stem cell transplant for SCID, so the T cells may come from the graft donor. Sequencing used PBMCs, mostly from graft donor cells, obtained 360 days after TCRalphabeta/CD19-depleted stem cell transplant. The chain is built from TRBV2 and TRBJ1-2; TRBD1 might be the D (5 bases). The CDR3 sequence: CASSEAGIYGYTF. The CDR3 region has the DNA TGTGCCAGCAGTGAGGCAGGGATCTATGGCTACACCTTC. Filled out from reference TRBV2 and TRBJ1-2, the complete variable domain reads EPEVTQTPSHQVTQMGQEVILRCVPISNHLYFYWYRQILGQKVEFLVSFYNNEISEKSEIFDDQFSVERPDGSNFTLKIRSTKLEDSAMYFCASSEAGIYGYTFGSGTRLTVV.